The 24 T cell receptor beta chains presented below share a single source sample, sequenced in a study of shared clonotypes between healthy human individuals. The naive CD8 population came from CD45RO-negative cells selected for CCR7, without terminally differentiated effector memory CD45RA+ cells. Some clones are missing from TCRdb's copy, which holds only in-frame ones; the method was immunoSEQ multiplex PCR. The table shows about 650,000 clones, with over 95% occurring only once. The sequencing input was naive CD8+ T cells sorted from blood. The receptors here all came from a woman in her 30s in good health.

This chain uses TRBV28 with TRBJ2-5, with unresolved D. The tail of the sequence fits TRBJ2-7 better, so the J call may be wrong. The CDR3 has 13 amino acids. Germline V gene lookup returns CDR1 MDHEN and CDR2 SYDVKM. CDR3 loop: CASSPGIYYEQYF. Written as DNA, the CDR3 is TGTGCCAGCAGTCCGGGTATTTACTACGAGCAGTACTTC.

The table lists this clone with a count of one. The chain couples TRBV9 to TRBJ2-2; perhaps TRBD1 as D (5 bases). Germline V gene sequence: CDR1 SGDLS, CDR2 YYNGEE. Trimming cost V 3 bases and J 0 bases, with 9 bases left between them. The CDR3 runs 15 residues. CDR3 residues: CASSEGVSNTGELFF. DNA for the CDR3: TGTGCCAGCAGCGAAGGGGTGTCGAACACCGGGGAGCTGTTTTTT.

The V call is TRBV16, the J call TRBJ2-1; TRBD1 aligns across 8 bases. From germline, CDR1 is KGHSY and CDR2 FQNENV. The CDR3 runs to 12 residues. V shed 5 bases, J shed 7 bases, and the junction held 1 base outside the gene matches. CDR3 in amino acids: CASSWTGNEQFF. The CDR3 DNA reads as TGTGCCAGCAGCTGGACAGGGAATGAGCAGTTCTTC. Variable domain in full (rest from reference TRBV16 and TRBJ2-1): GEEVAQTPKHLVRGEGQKAKLYCAPIKGHSYVFWYQQVLKNEFKFLISFQNENVFDETGMPKERFSAKCLPNSPCSLEIQATKLEDSAVYFCASSWTGNEQFFGPGTRLTVL.

V and J are TRBV19 and TRBJ2-3; TRBD2 matches at 10 bases. Trimming cost V 4 bases and J 6 bases; bases outside gene matches: 7. Looked up from germline, CDR1 is LNHDA and CDR2 is SQIVND (reference sequence). The CDR3 spans 15 residues. CDR3 amino acids: CASSRAGGPGDTQYF. The CDR3 DNA sequence: TGTGCCAGTAGTAGAGCGGGAGGGCCAGGGGATACGCAGTATTTT. The full variable domain, its missing parts supplied by reference TRBV19 and TRBJ2-3, is DGGITQSPKYLFRKEGQNVTLSCEQNLNHDAMYWYRQDPGQGLRLIYYSQIVNDFQKGDIAEGYSVSREKKESFPLTVTSAQKNPTAFYLCASSRAGGPGDTQYFGPGTRLTVL.

The chain employs TRBV19 and TRBJ2-5; TRBD2 matches 12 bases. The DNA end is a closer match to TRBJ2-7, so the J assignment may be wrong. The germline gives CDR1 LNHDA, CDR2 SQIVND (reference sequence). This CDR3 is built from 15 residues. The CDR3 nucleotides read TGTGCCAGTCGACTGACTAGCGGGAGCTCCTACGAGCAGTACTTC. It yields the protein CASRLTSGSSYEQYF.

The chain recombines TRBV16 with TRBJ1-5, with a weak D call TRBD1 (5 bases). Germline assignment: CDR1 KGHSY and CDR2 FQNENV. This CDR3 region has 15 residues. V lost 1 base and J 4 bases, leaving 11 bases between the germline ends. The CDR3 region has the DNA TGTGCCAGCAGCCAATTAGGGACCGAAAATCAGCCCCAGCATTTT. Its translation: CASSQLGTENQPQHF.

The chain employs TRBV27 and TRBJ1-2; 9 nucleotides line up with TRBD1. This CDR3 contains 16 residues. Germline CDR1 reads MNHEY; CDR2 reads SMNVEV (reference sequence). V shed 1 base, J shed 0 bases, and the junction held 3 bases outside the gene matches. The CDR3, as DNA: TGTGCCAGCAGTTTATTGGGACAGGGAGCTAACTATGGCTACACCTTC. Translation: CASSLLGQGANYGYTF.

The V call is TRBV14, the J call TRBJ2-5; a weak D match, TRBD2 (5 bases). The CDR3 runs to 16 residues. The germline V and J ends were trimmed by 1 base and 1 base, with 13 bases remaining between them. Germline V lookup: CDR1 SGHDN, CDR2 FVKESK. The CDR3 coding sequence is TGTGCCAGCAGCCAAGTGGTCCCCGGGATCCAAGAGACCCAGTACTTC. Translating gives CASSQVVPGIQETQYF.

The gene calls are TRBV4-1 and TRBJ2-3, with D unclear. This CDR3 is built from 16 residues. V lost 4 bases and J 2 bases, leaving 16 bases between the germline ends. Per germline, CDR1 MGHRA and CDR2 YSYEKL. CDR3 nucleotide sequence: TGCGCCAGCAGCCCCCGGACCGTAGCTTCCACAGATACGCAGTATTTT. This translates into CASSPRTVASTDTQYF.

V and J are TRBV5-4 and TRBJ2-3; 10 bases line up with TRBD2. V shed 0 bases and J 3 bases; nucleotides not matched to a gene: 7. The CDR3 loop spans 17 amino acids. The germline V gene has CDR1 SGHNT and CDR2 YYREEE (reference sequence). The CDR3 DNA reads TGTGCCAGCAGCTTGGTCCCTACTAGCGGGACTACAGATACGCAGTATTTT. Its translation: CASSLVPTSGTTDTQYF.

This chain joins TRBV6-5 and TRBJ1-1; D is unclear. V was shortened by 6 bases and J by 5 bases, with 16 bases between the two germline ends. CDR3 length: 14 residues. Germline V gene sequence: CDR1 MNHEY, CDR2 SVGAGI. The CDR3 DNA reads as TGTGCCAGCAGCCCCTCGACAAGAGTTACTGAAGCTTTCTTT. Residues: CASSPSTRVTEAFF.

This clone was seen a handful of times. The V gene is TRBV30, the J gene TRBJ1-1, with D unclear. Germline CDR1 is GTSNPN and CDR2 is SVGIG (reference sequence). Trimming removed 4 bases at V and 6 bases at J, with 15 bases between. The length of the CDR3 is 13 residues. This CDR3 is CAWTEGSIAEAFF. The CDR3 DNA reads as TGTGCCTGGACTGAGGGATCGATTGCTGAAGCTTTCTTT.

Here the CDR3 DNA reads TGTGCCAGCACCCCCCGCCCCCCCCGGGAGACCCAGTACTTC. Residues: CASTPRPPRETQYF. J is TRBJ2-5 and V is TRBV11-3, with D uncertain. CDR1 is SGHNT, CDR2 YENEEA, per germline. The CDR3 consists of 14 residues. The ends were cut back, 7 bases at V and 5 bases at J, with 17 bases in the middle. Based on the CDR3 plus reference TRBV11-3 and TRBJ2-5, the full variable domain is EAGVVQSPRYKIIEKKQPVAFWCNPISGHNTLYWYLQNLGQGPELLIRYENEEAVDDSQLPKDRFSAERLKGVDSTLKIQPAELGDSAVYLCASTPRPPRETQYFGPGTRLLVL.

The rearrangement uses TRBV30 and TRBJ2-5, with TRBD1 as a possible D gene (7 bases). The J call may be incorrect, as the DNA end agrees better with TRBJ2-7. In germline, CDR1 is GTSNPN, CDR2 SVGIG (reference sequence). The CDR3 has 15 amino acids. CDR3 sequence: CAWSVLPGGTYEQYF. The CDR3 DNA reads TGTGCCTGGAGTGTACTCCCAGGGGGGACCTACGAGCAGTACTTC.

The chain carries TRBV27 and TRBJ2-7; D gene ambiguous. The V gene lost 2 bases and the J gene lost 5 bases, with 13 bases spanning the gap. The V gene's germline CDR1 is MNHEY and CDR2 SMNVEV (reference sequence). This CDR3 is 14 amino acids long. CDR3: CASSLRGLGNEQYF. Here the CDR3 DNA reads TGTGCCAGCAGTTTACGCGGCTTGGGGAACGAGCAGTACTTC.

V usage is TRBV7-9 and J usage is TRBJ2-1; 9 bases map to TRBD2. V lost 1 base and J lost 8; bases outside the gene matches: 6. The germline CDR1 and CDR2 sequences are SEHNR and FQNEAQ (reference sequence). The CDR3 extends over 15 amino acids. CDR3 nucleotides: TGTGCCAGCAGCTTAGTACTAGCGGGCTTCTATGAGCAGTTCTTC. Residues: CASSLVLAGFYEQFF.

V is TRBV7-6 and J is TRBJ2-3; 9 nucleotides match TRBD2. Germline V gene lookup returns CDR1 SGHVS and CDR2 FNYEAQ. The CDR3 spans 15 residues. J lost 4 bases, V lost 3 bases, and 5 bases had no gene match. The CDR3 spells CASSFGGGVADTQYF. As DNA, the CDR3 is TGTGCCAGCAGCTTTGGCGGGGGGGTGGCAGATACGCAGTATTTT. The whole variable domain, filled in from reference TRBV7-6 and TRBJ2-3, reads GAGVSQSPRYKVTKRGQDVALRCDPISGHVSLYWYRQALGQGPEFLTYFNYEAQQDKSGLPNDRFSAERPEGSISTLTIQRTEQRDSAMYRCASSFGGGVADTQYFGPGTRLTVL.

The gene calls are TRBV19 and TRBJ2-2, with 14 bases fitting TRBD2. Germline CDR1 and CDR2: LNHDA and SQIVND (reference sequence). The V and J ends lost 3 bases and 4 bases, in that order; junction bases with no gene match: 10. CDR3 length: 19 residues. The CDR3 DNA reads as TGTGCCAGTAGTATCGCCGGGACTAGCGGGAGATATGCCACCGGGGAGCTGTTTTTT. It is translated as CASSIAGTSGRYATGELFF.

Points on this clone: The identical CDR3 is also encoded by other nucleotide sequences in the sample. This chain connects TRBV7-2 to TRBJ2-7; TRBD2 aligns across 10 bases. Germline V gene data show CDR1 as SGHTA and CDR2 as FQGNSA. The CDR3 extends over 15 amino acids. V was clipped by 1 base and J by 1 base; unmatched bases: 1. The CDR3 bases are TGTGCCAGCAGCTTAGGACTAGCGGGTTCCTACGAGCAGTACTTC. Amino acids: CASSLGLAGSYEQYF. The full variable domain, rest sourced from reference TRBV7-2 and TRBJ2-7, is GAGVSQSPSNKVTEKGKDVELRCDPISGHTALYWYRQSLGQGLEFLIYFQGNSAPDKSGLPSDRFSAERTGGSVSTLTIQRTQQEDSAVYLCASSLGLAGSYEQYFGPGTRLTVT.

The chain uses TRBV29-1 and TRBJ1-2; TRBD1 is a possible D gene (6 bases). The V gene lost 4 bases and the J gene lost 4 bases, with 13 bases spanning the gap. CDR3 length: 13 residues. Germline loops: CDR1 SQVTM, CDR2 ANQGSEA. In DNA, the CDR3 is TGCAGCGTTGCGGGCGACAGGAGCTATGGCTACACCTTC. Residues: CSVAGDRSYGYTF.

The chain uses TRBV19 and TRBJ2-5; 8 nucleotides match TRBD2. The J call may be in error: the DNA end matches TRBJ2-7 better. This CDR3 has 13 residues. CDR1 and CDR2 from the germline V gene are LNHDA and SQIVND (reference sequence). CDR3 DNA sequence: TGTGCCAGTGCAGCGGGAGTTGGGTACGAGCAGTACTTC. This encodes CASAAGVGYEQYF.

V usage is TRBV6-6 and J usage is TRBJ2-7, with TRBD1 identical over 9 bases. The CDR3 totals 15 residues. CDR1 and CDR2 from the germline V gene are MNHNY and SVGAGI (reference sequence). Germline trimming cut 6 bases from V and 3 bases from J; bases unmatched to any gene: 9. The CDR3 sequence is CASSYRTGEDYEQYF. DNA for the CDR3: TGTGCCAGCAGCTACCGGACAGGGGAAGACTACGAGCAGTACTTC.

The genes are TRBV5-1 and TRBJ2-5; TRBD2 aligns across 9 bases. The J call may be mistaken, given a closer DNA end match to TRBJ2-7. The CDR3 runs to 14 residues. The germline gives CDR1 SGHRS, CDR2 YFSETQ. This CDR3 is CASSFSGRFNEQYF. For the CDR3, the DNA is TGCGCCAGCAGCTTCAGCGGGAGGTTCAACGAGCAGTACTTC.

This clone came up once. The chain couples TRBV5-5 to TRBJ1-5; no clear D. The V gene's germline CDR1 is SGHKS and CDR2 YYEKEE (reference sequence). This CDR3 contains 15 residues. The ends were cut back, 5 bases at V and 0 bases at J, with 12 bases in the middle. CDR3 amino acids: CASRRGRGSNQPQHF. For the CDR3, the DNA is TGTGCCAGCAGACGTGGACGGGGTAGCAATCAGCCCCAGCATTTT. Full variable domain (remainder filled in from reference TRBV5-5 and TRBJ1-5): DAGVTQSPTHLIKTRGQQVTLRCSPISGHKSVSWYQQVLGQGPQFIFQYYEKEERGRGNFPDRFSARQFPNYSSELNVNALLLGDSALYLCASRRGRGSNQPQHFGDGTRLSIL.